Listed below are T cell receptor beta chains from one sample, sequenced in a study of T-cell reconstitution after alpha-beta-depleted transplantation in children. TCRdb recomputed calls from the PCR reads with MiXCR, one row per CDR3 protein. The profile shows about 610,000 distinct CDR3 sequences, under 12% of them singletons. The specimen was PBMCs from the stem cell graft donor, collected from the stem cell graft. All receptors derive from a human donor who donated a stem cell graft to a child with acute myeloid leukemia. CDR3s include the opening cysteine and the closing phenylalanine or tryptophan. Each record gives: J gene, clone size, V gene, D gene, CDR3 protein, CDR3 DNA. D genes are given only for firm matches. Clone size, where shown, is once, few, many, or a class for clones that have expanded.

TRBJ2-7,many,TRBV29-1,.,CSVEDGALGSPNEQYF,TGCAGCGTTGAAGATGGGGCCCTAGGGTCCCCTAACGAGCAGTACTTC
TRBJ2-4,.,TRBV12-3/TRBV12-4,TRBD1,CASSFGQENIQYF,TGTGCCAGCAGTTTCGGACAGGAAAACATTCAGTACTTC
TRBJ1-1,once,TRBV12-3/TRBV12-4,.,CASETGFSEAFF,TGTGCCAGCGAGACGGGGTTTAGTGAAGCTTTCTTT
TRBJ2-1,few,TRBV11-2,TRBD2,CASSLGREWLNEQFF,TGTGCCAGCAGCCTCGGGCGGGAGTGGCTCAATGAGCAGTTCTTC
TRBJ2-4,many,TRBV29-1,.,CSVVYGLGIQYF,TGCAGCGTTGTTTACGGGCTAGGCATTCAGTACTTC
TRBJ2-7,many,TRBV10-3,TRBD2,CAISESHNSGGEQYF,TGTGCCATCAGTGAGTCCCACAATAGCGGGGGCGAGCAGTACTTC
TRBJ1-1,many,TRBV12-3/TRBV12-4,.,CATIGGRTGGTEAFF,TGTGCCACCATCGGGGGGCGGACGGGAGGCACTGAAGCTTTCTTT
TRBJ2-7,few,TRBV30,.,CAWARQGGYEQYF,TGTGCCTGGGCTCGACAGGGAGGTTACGAGCAGTACTTC
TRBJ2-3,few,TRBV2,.,CASGKAGNTDTQYF,TGTGCCAGCGGGAAGGCGGGAAACACAGATACGCAGTATTTT
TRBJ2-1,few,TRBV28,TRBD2,CASSALSGANKQFF,TGTGCCAGCAGCGCGCTGAGCGGGGCCAATAAGCAGTTCTTC
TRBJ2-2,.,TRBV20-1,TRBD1,CSARHAGGGNTGELFF,TGCAGTGCTAGACATGCAGGGGGCGGGAACACCGGGGAGCTGTTTTTT
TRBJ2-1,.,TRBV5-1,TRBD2,CASTRESSEQFF,TGCGCCAGCACGCGGGAGTCAAGTGAGCAGTTCTTC
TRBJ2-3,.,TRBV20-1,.,CSATTAPEGQYF,TGCAGTGCTACTACGGCGCCTGAGGGGCAGTATTTT
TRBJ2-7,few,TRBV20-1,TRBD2,CSASGRGEDFRRSSYEQYF,TGCAGTGCTAGTGGCCGGGGGGAAGACTTTAGGAGGAGCTCCTACGAGCAGTACTTC
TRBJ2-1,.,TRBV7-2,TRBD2,CASSAGLAKRNEQFF,TGTGCCAGCAGCGCGGGACTAGCGAAGAGAAATGAGCAGTTCTTC
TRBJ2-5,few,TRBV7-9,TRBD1,CASSFEGQGPRETQYF,TGTGCCAGCAGCTTCGAGGGACAGGGCCCGAGGGAGACCCAGTACTTC
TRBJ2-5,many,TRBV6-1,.,CASSAAASSETQYF,TGTGCCAGCAGTGCCGCAGCAAGTTCGGAGACCCAGTACTTC
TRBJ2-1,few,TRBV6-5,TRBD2,CASSYDSGRAFEEQFF,TGTGCCAGCAGTTACGACAGCGGGAGGGCCTTTGAGGAGCAGTTCTTC
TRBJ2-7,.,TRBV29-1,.,CSVLTGTYEQYF,TGCAGCGTTCTAACAGGGACCTACGAGCAGTACTTC
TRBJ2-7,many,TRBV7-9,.,CASSSRDFYEQYF,TGTGCCAGCAGCTCCCGGGACTTCTACGAGCAGTACTTC
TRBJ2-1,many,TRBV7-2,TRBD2,CASRGAGGGNEQFF,TGTGCCAGCAGGGGAGCGGGAGGAGGGAATGAGCAGTTCTTC
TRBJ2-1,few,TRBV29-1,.,CSVGADGEQFF,TGCAGCGTTGGGGCAGATGGTGAGCAGTTCTTC
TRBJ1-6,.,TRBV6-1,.,CASRPGTAQTPLHF,TGTGCCAGCAGACCCGGGACCGCTCAAACACCCCTCCACTTT
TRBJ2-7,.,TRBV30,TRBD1,CAGRDRGLHEQYF,TGTGCTGGCCGGGACAGGGGGCTCCACGAGCAGTACTTC
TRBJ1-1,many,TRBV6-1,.,CASSERSATEAFF,TGTGCCAGCAGTGAAAGGAGCGCCACTGAAGCTTTCTTT
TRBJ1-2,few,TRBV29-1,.,CSVDPQGVGYTF,TGCAGCGTTGATCCCCAAGGGGTTGGCTACACCTTC
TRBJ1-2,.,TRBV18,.,CASSPQDTGHGYTF,TGTGCCAGCTCACCACAGGACACGGGCCATGGCTACACCTTC